This TCR beta chain was sequenced in a study of cytomegalovirus exposure and HLA in healthy donors. Study in general: T cells numbering about 180 million yielded more than 100 million unique TCR beta sequences in an earlier analysis.

Vbeta (60) and Jbeta (13) primers were used in the PCR. Libraries were prepared by immunoSEQ multiplex PCR; TCRdb keeps only in-frame clonotypes and omits some of them. The sample includes about 130,000 clones, around three fifths of them seen just once. In regard to this clone: The antigen is undetermined.

The CDR3 consists of 16 residues. V was clipped by 5 bases and J by 7 bases; unmatched bases: 9. Germline V lookup: CDR1 LNHNV, CDR2 YYDKDF (reference sequence). Overall study findings and caveats: CMV serostatus was the only recorded immune exposure for donors. It was 150 to 200 TCR beta chains that were listed as cytomegalovirus-associated.

The TCR sequence derives from a woman in her thirties or forties in good health and CMV-seronegative. The chain joins TRBV15 to TRBJ1-6; 9 positions match TRBD1. Sequenced material: PBMCs. In DNA form, the CDR3 reads TGTGCCACCAGCGACCCGGGACAGGGTGCGAATTCACCCCTCCACTTT. Protein: CATSDPGQGANSPLHF.